The clone carrying this T cell receptor beta chain showed up many times. Its antigen is undetermined. This entry is derived from a study of regulatory T cells in long-lasting Graves disease. Overall study: Persistent Graves' disease denoted over 5 years of antithyroid drugs plus positive TSH receptor antibodies. Study outcomes and limitations: Tissue studied was limited to peripheral blood, excluding thyroid tissue. TCR diversity was lower in persistent than newly diagnosed Graves' disease.

The CDR3 totals 16 residues. The V end was cut by 3 bases, the J end by 6 bases, with 18 bases between. The authors built TCR beta libraries using iRepertoire HTBI primers and Arm-PCR of CDR3 regions. TCRdb reanalysed the multiplex PCR reads using MiXCR and keeps one entry per CDR3 protein. The repertoire holds 400,000 to 500,000 distinct CDR3 sequences, with 20% to 25% as singletons. Time point defined: persistent/refractory GD, antithyroid drugs over 5 years with positive TRAb. The TCR library was prepared using RNA isolated from PBMCs. Blood from the periphery, approximately 9 milliliters in all, was drawn into EDTA tubes.

The specimen comprised peripheral blood mononuclear cells (PBMCs), sampled when the disease was refractory, from a patient treated with antithyroid drugs. The chain joins TRBV12-3 or TRBV12-4 to TRBJ1-5; a possible D gene is TRBD1 (6 bases). This clonotype was obtained from a female donor with Graves disease. The CDR3 nucleotides read TGTGCCAGCAGTTTTTTTGGGGGCGAGGGCGGTCAGCCCCAGCATTTT. This encodes CASSFFGGEGGQPQHF.